This is a list of T cell receptor beta chains from one sample in a study of T cell repertoires in cytomegalovirus infection. TCRdb called the reads again in MiXCR, with one record for every CDR3 protein. The table has around 430,000 distinct CDR3 sequences, about 39% seen once; the top ten hold roughly two fifths. These TCRs' antigens remain unknown. The input for sequencing was cultured PBMCs, taken from culture after CMV antigen stimulation. These receptors were obtained from a human donor in good health (CMV status not recorded). Some clones in this sample may be carry-over from other donors' samples. Both conserved end residues are part of each CDR3. A D gene is named only where the DNA matches it firmly. Some rows have no size entry. The others give once, few or many, or a class for an expanded clone.

>TRBJ2-7|-|TRBV19|-
CASSPFSGPYEQYF
TGTGCCAGTAGTCCCTTCTCTGGGCCCTACGAGCAGTACTTC
>TRBJ1-5|few|TRBV12-3/TRBV12-4|-
CASSLSDSQPQHF
TGTGCCAGCAGTTTATCGGACAGTCAGCCCCAGCATTTT
>TRBJ1-1|-|TRBV7-9|TRBD1
CASSLGDRGRTEAFF
TGTGCCAGCAGCTTAGGAGACAGGGGACGGACTGAAGCTTTCTTT
>TRBJ1-2|-|TRBV5-4|-
CASSRTDFNYGYTF
TGTGCCAGCAGTCGGACGGATTTTAACTATGGCTACACCTTC
>TRBJ2-5|-|TRBV20-1|-
CSARDGGQLKETQYF
TGCAGTGCTAGAGATGGAGGACAGCTAAAAGAGACCCAGTACTTC
>TRBJ2-5|-|TRBV7-2|TRBD2
CASSSLAGGGETQYF
TGTGCCAGCAGCTCCCTAGCGGGAGGGGGAGAGACCCAGTACTTC
>TRBJ1-6|few|TRBV28|TRBD1
CASSLPGQRLPLHF
TGTGCCAGCAGTTTACCGGGACAGCGGTTACCCCTCCACTTT
>TRBJ1-1|-|TRBV7-2|-
CASSPRGPPAEAFF
TGTGCCAGCAGCCCCCGAGGACCCCCGGCTGAAGCTTTCTTT
>TRBJ2-5|few|TRBV7-8|-
CASSVPLETQYF
TGTGCCAGCAGCGTCCCCCTTGAGACCCAGTACTTC
>TRBJ2-7|-|TRBV6-5|TRBD2
CASSYSTRVAGDYEQYF
TGTGCCAGCAGTTACTCCACCCGGGTAGCGGGGGACTACGAGCAGTACTTC
>TRBJ2-3|-|TRBV7-6|-
CASSLGGWTDTQYF
TGTGCCAGCAGCTTAGGGGGGTGGACAGATACGCAGTATTTT
>TRBJ1-5|-|TRBV12-3/TRBV12-4|-
CASSFRVTDQPQHF
TGTGCCAGCAGTTTTCGAGTGACAGATCAGCCCCAGCATTTT
>TRBJ1-2|few|TRBV4-2|TRBD1
CASSPPGQGDLYGYTF
TGTGCCAGCAGCCCCCCTGGACAGGGGGATTTGTATGGCTACACCTTC
>TRBJ2-3|-|TRBV4-3|TRBD1
CASSQTTGTGVDTQYF
TGCGCCAGCAGCCAAACCACCGGGACAGGGGTAGATACGCAGTATTTT
>TRBJ2-1|-|TRBV20-1|TRBD2
CSADRTSGSSYNEQFF
TGCAGTGCTGATCGGACTAGCGGGAGCTCCTACAATGAGCAGTTCTTC
>TRBJ1-1|few|TRBV6-2/TRBV6-3|-
CASSYDSLKSFVGTEAFF
TGTGCCAGCAGTTACGACTCGTTAAAATCCTTCGTGGGAACTGAAGCTTTCTTT
>TRBJ2-1|-|TRBV6-6|TRBD2
CASRSGNSRNEQFF
TGTGCCAGCAGGAGCGGGAATAGCCGCAATGAGCAGTTCTTC
>TRBJ2-1|-|TRBV29-1|-
CSVRTGEQFF
TGCAGCGTCCGGACGGGGGAGCAGTTCTTC
>TRBJ1-5|once|TRBV19|-
CASSLQSGGNQPQHF
TGTGCCAGTAGTTTACAATCGGGGGGCAATCAGCCCCAGCATTTT
>TRBJ2-1|-|TRBV7-8|TRBD1
CASSSLRTGEAYNEQFF
TGTGCCAGCAGCTCCCTAAGGACAGGAGAGGCTTACAATGAGCAGTTCTTC
>TRBJ2-7|-|TRBV6-2/TRBV6-3|TRBD2
CASSYVTSGGDEQYF
TGTGCCAGCAGTTACGTGACTAGCGGAGGGGACGAGCAGTACTTC
>TRBJ1-4|once|TRBV12-3/TRBV12-4|-
CASSFPGAQLGEKLFF
TGTGCCAGCAGCTTCCCGGGGGCCCAGCTGGGTGAAAAACTGTTTTTT
>TRBJ2-3|-|TRBV12-3/TRBV12-4|TRBD2
CASGQTSGPSTDTQYF
TGTGCCAGCGGACAGACTAGCGGGCCAAGCACAGATACGCAGTATTTT
>TRBJ2-3|many|TRBV7-2|-
CASSLRGITDTQYF
TGTGCCAGCAGCTTACGGGGGATCACAGATACGCAGTATTTT
>TRBJ2-3|few|TRBV10-3|-
CAISDPRLDRDTQYF
TGTGCCATCAGTGATCCTCGACTCGACAGAGATACGCAGTATTTT
>TRBJ1-2|-|TRBV20-1|-
CSARSVSGYTF
TGCAGTGCTAGGAGTGTCTCTGGCTACACCTTC
>TRBJ2-1|-|TRBV6-5|TRBD2
CASNRGGGSGRTREQFF
TGTGCCAGCAACCGGGGGGGCGGGAGTGGCCGCACGCGGGAGCAGTTCTTC
>TRBJ2-1|-|TRBV20-1|-
CSARPGGLDNEQFF
TGCAGTGCTAGGCCGGGGGGCTTGGACAATGAGCAGTTCTTC
>TRBJ2-2|-|TRBV2|TRBD2
CASRELGLADTGELFF
TGTGCCAGCAGAGAACTGGGACTAGCTGACACCGGGGAGCTGTTTTTT
>TRBJ2-7|-|TRBV6-1|-
CASSEIQASYEQYF
TGTGCCAGCAGTGAAATTCAGGCGTCCTACGAGCAGTACTTC
>TRBJ2-1|few|TRBV28|TRBD2
CASRTTGTSGVNEQFF
TGTGCCAGCAGGACGACGGGGACTAGCGGGGTCAATGAGCAGTTCTTC
>TRBJ1-4|-|TRBV5-4|TRBD1
CASSRTGMSEKLFF
TGTGCCAGCAGCCGGACAGGCATGAGTGAAAAACTGTTTTTT
>TRBJ2-2|-|TRBV28|-
CASSLEPEFTGELFF
TGTGCCAGCAGTTTGGAACCAGAATTCACCGGGGAGCTGTTTTTT
>TRBJ2-1|-|TRBV7-9|TRBD1
CASSPRGTGPTPYNEQFF
TGTGCCAGCAGTCCACGCGGGACAGGGCCAACCCCCTACAATGAGCAGTTCTTC
>TRBJ1-4|-|TRBV10-3|-
CAISRGLDEKLFF
TGTGCCATCAGTCGGGGGTTGGATGAAAAACTGTTTTTT
>TRBJ1-6|-|TRBV6-5|-
CASSRRGNRAVWNSPLHF
TGTGCCAGCAGTCGGCGGGGGAACAGGGCCGTGTGGAATTCACCCCTCCACTTT
>TRBJ1-5|once|TRBV28|-
CASSSDSLKSQHF
TGTGCCAGCAGTTCGGACAGTCTTAAGTCCCAGCATTTT
>TRBJ2-7|-|TRBV2|TRBD2
CASVSELAATSYEQYF
TGTGCCAGCGTGTCGGAACTAGCGGCCACCTCCTACGAGCAGTACTTC
>TRBJ2-7|-|TRBV15|-
CATSRDVLTYEQYF
TGTGCCACCAGCAGAGATGTCTTAACCTACGAGCAGTACTTC
>TRBJ2-7|many|TRBV7-2|TRBD2
CASSFTGGGLYEQYF
TGTGCCAGCAGCTTTACCGGGGGGGGACTCTACGAGCAGTACTTC
>TRBJ2-2|-|TRBV15|TRBD2
CATSTKTSGRRHTGELFF
TGTGCCACCAGCACAAAGACTAGCGGGAGAAGGCACACCGGGGAGCTGTTTTTT
>TRBJ1-5|-|TRBV12-3/TRBV12-4|-
CASTLGGDYQPQHF
TGTGCCAGCACCCTCGGGGGGGATTATCAGCCCCAGCATTTT